This passage covers 16 T cell receptor beta chains from one sample sequenced in a study of low-dose radiotherapy and immunotherapy resistance in tumors. The time point: before trial treatment. Primers targeting TRAV and TRBV primed first-strand cDNA, covering alpha and beta chains. Amplification of TCRs used a constant-region primer and V-primer adapter for around 20 PCR cycles. Via MiXCR, TCRdb re-called the reads, giving one row per CDR3 protein. In the table there are roughly 76,000 distinct CDR3 sequences, around 18% of which are singletons. The source material was PBMCs, sampled before treatment. The receptors here all came from a male donor with prostate cancer.

This clonotype has ten or more counts. The V and J genes are TRBV6-5 and TRBJ2-2; no clear D gene. The V and J ends lost 6 bases and 7 bases respectively, with 15 bases between them. The length of the CDR3 is 14 residues. From germline, CDR1 is MNHEY and CDR2 SVGAGI. The CDR3 is CASRGSLRHGELFF. As DNA, the CDR3 is TGTGCCAGCAGGGGGTCTTTGCGGCACGGGGAGCTGTTTTTT.

The chain recombines TRBV28 with TRBJ2-2; no definite D call. V lost 1 base to trimming and J lost 4 bases, with 13 bases between them. CDR3 length equals 16 residues. Germline lookup yields CDR1 MDHEN and CDR2 SYDVKM. As DNA, the CDR3 is TGTGCCAGCAGTTTATCGGGCACAACGGGCACCGGGGAGCTGTTTTTT. Amino acid sequence: CASSLSGTTGTGELFF.

In this sample, this clonotype turned up many times. CDR3 sequence (DNA): TGTGCCAGCAGCTTAGCTAGCGGGACGTCGTCCTACAATGAGCAGTTCTTC. Its protein product is CASSLASGTSSYNEQFF. The J gene is TRBJ2-1, the V gene TRBV7-9; TRBD2 matches at 8 bases. This CDR3 region has 17 residues. V lost 0 bases, J lost 1 base, and 5 bases stayed unmatched. The germline gives CDR1 SEHNR, CDR2 FQNEAQ (reference sequence).

This clonotype has at least ten counts. The V and J genes are TRBV25-1 and TRBJ1-6; D gene unclear. Germline V CDR1 and CDR2: MGHDK, SYGVNS. The CDR3 is 16 amino acids. The V end was cut by 5 bases, the J end by 4 bases, with 15 bases between. The CDR3: CASSSTGLRYNSPLHF. CDR3 coding DNA: TGTGCCAGCAGTTCAACGGGATTACGTTATAATTCACCCCTCCACTTT. The whole variable domain, remainder taken from reference TRBV25-1 and TRBJ1-6, is EADIYQTPRYLVIGTGKKITLECSQTMGHDKMYWYQQDPGMELHLIHYSYGVNSTEKGDLSSESTVSRIRTEHFPLTLESARPSHTSQYLCASSSTGLRYNSPLHFGNGTRLTVT.

This clonotype has a count of ten or more. The V call is TRBV29-1, the J call TRBJ1-4; no definite D call. This CDR3 has 13 residues. Germline loops: CDR1 SQVTM, CDR2 ANQGSEA. Trimming left V 4 bases short and J 0 bases short, with 6 bases between. Here the CDR3 reads CSVAGATNEKLFF. The CDR3 DNA reads as TGCAGCGTTGCAGGAGCAACTAATGAAAAACTGTTTTTT.

As regards this clonotype: Germline and junction disagree at one end, which may indicate a read error. CDR3 DNA: TGTGCCAGCAGCTTACGGGCAGGGTCCCTGGCCTTC. The encoded protein is CASSLRAGSLAF. V is TRBV7-2 and J is TRBJ1-2; a weak D match, TRBD1 (5 bases). CDR3 length equals 12 residues. CDR1 is SGHTA, CDR2 FQGNSA, per germline.

This clonotype has a count of ten or more. The chain is built from TRBV6-6 and TRBJ2-2; weak D call: TRBD1 (5 bases). CDR1 MNHNY and CDR2 SVGAGI come from the germline V gene (reference sequence). This CDR3 contains 14 residues. V dropped 0 bases and J dropped 6 bases, with 8 bases sitting between them. The CDR3 DNA reads as TGTGCCAGCAGTTACTCGAAAGGGGCCGGGGAGCTGTTTTTT. It specifies CASSYSKGAGELFF.

This clonotype was seen many times. The CDR3 here is CASTPGPSRAEAFF. CDR3 coding DNA: TGTGCCAGTACCCCCGGGCCCTCGAGGGCTGAAGCTTTCTTT. The J gene is TRBJ1-1, the V gene TRBV19; no clear D gene. The V end lost 7 bases, the J end lost 6 bases, and 18 bases lay between the germline ends. The CDR3 is 14 amino acids. Germline CDR1 and CDR2: LNHDA and SQIVND (reference sequence).

This clonotype was counted ten times or more. CDR3 DNA sequence: TGTGCCAGCAGCCCGGAGGGGATACGCACAGATACGCAGTATTTT. Its translation: CASSPEGIRTDTQYF. The chain employs TRBV7-8 and TRBJ2-3; possibly TRBD2 for D (6 bases). Germline V gene data show CDR1 as SGHVS and CDR2 as FQNEAQ. There are 15 residues in the CDR3. The ends were cut back, 5 bases at V and 1 base at J, with 13 bases in the middle.

This clonotype occurred many times. V is TRBV10-3 and J is TRBJ1-4; D gene unclear. The germline CDR1 and CDR2 sequences are ENHRY and SYGVKD. This CDR3 comprises 15 residues. Trimming shortened V by 0 bases and J by 5 bases, and 10 bases separated the two germline ends. CDR3 DNA: TGTGCCATCAGTGAGTCCAGGAGCCAAAATGAAAAACTGTTTTTT. As protein: CAISESRSQNEKLFF.

As for this clonotype: The likely explanation is a read error, given a far larger clone one base away. The chain joins TRBV6-1 to TRBJ2-5; D perhaps matches TRBD2 (6 bases). Germline CDR1 MNHNS, CDR2 SASEGT. V was trimmed by 6 bases and J by 11 bases, leaving 19 bases between them. The CDR3 covers 13 residues. The DNA of the CDR3 is TGTGCCAGCAGCCCCAGACTAGTTTATGGGCAGTACTTC. It translates to CASSPRLVYGQYF.

This clonotype occurred many times. The chain links TRBV28 to TRBJ2-1; 9 nucleotides agree with TRBD2. V dropped 6 bases and J dropped 3; count of bases not matched to a gene: 9. CDR3 length: 16 amino acids. CDR1 MDHEN and CDR2 SYDVKM come from the germline V gene. CDR3 DNA sequence: TGTGCCAGCAGGGCCCGGCTAGCGGGAATCTACAATGAGCAGTTCTTC. The encoded protein is CASRARLAGIYNEQFF.

This clonotype showed up many times. The chain recombines TRBV3-1 with TRBJ2-7; TRBD1 matches at 7 bases. The CDR3 has 14 residues. J lost 7 bases, V lost 4 bases, and 10 bases had no gene match. The germline V gene encodes CDR1 LGHDT and CDR2 YNNKEL (reference sequence). The chain's CDR3 is CASSRTGEWWEQYF. CDR3 in DNA: TGTGCCAGCAGCCGTACAGGGGAATGGTGGGAGCAGTACTTC.

This clonotype appeared many times. One end of the junction fails to match germline, which may point to a read error. The V and J genes are TRBV7-6 and TRBJ2-3; 8 bases are shared with TRBD2. The CDR3 is made up of 20 amino acids. CDR1 is SGHVS, CDR2 FNYEAQ, per germline. The CDR3 spells CASSVNRQPYTGLAADTQYF. In DNA form, the CDR3 reads TGTGCTAGCAGCGTTAATCGACAGCCCTATACAGGACTAGCAGCAGATACGCAGTATTTT. The variable domain in full, with the rest retrieved from reference TRBV7-6 and TRBJ2-3, is GAGVSQSPRYKVTKRGQDVALRCDPISGHVSLYWYRQALGQGPEFLTYFNYEAQQDKSGLPNDRFSAERPEGSISTLTIQRTEQRDSAMYRCASSVNRQPYTGLAADTQYFGPGTRLTVL.

V gene TRBV11-1 combines with J gene TRBJ2-3; 7 nucleotides agree with TRBD1. Germline values: CDR1 SGHAT, CDR2 FQDESV (reference sequence). V lost 3 bases, J lost 2 bases, and 2 bases stayed unmatched. CDR3 length: 14 amino acids. This CDR3 is CASSLDRHTDTQYF. Written as DNA, the CDR3 is TGTGCCAGCAGCTTGGACAGGCACACAGATACGCAGTATTTT. The full variable domain, with the rest looked up from reference TRBV11-1 and TRBJ2-3, is EAEVAQSPRYKITEKSQAVAFWCDPISGHATLYWYRQILGQGPELLVQFQDESVVDDSQLPKDRFSAERLKGVDSTLKIQPAELGDSAMYLCASSLDRHTDTQYFGPGTRLTVL.

This clonotype showed up many times. The J gene is TRBJ2-1, the V gene TRBV7-8, with D perhaps matching TRBD1 or TRBD2 (5 bases each). V was pared by 3 bases and J by 8 bases, with 26 bases between. The germline gives CDR1 SGHVS, CDR2 FQNEAQ. The CDR3 covers 18 residues. The CDR3 protein is CASSFVYAGTPLSHEQFF. CDR3 sequence (DNA): TGTGCCAGCAGCTTCGTTTACGCCGGGACCCCCTTGAGCCATGAGCAGTTCTTC.